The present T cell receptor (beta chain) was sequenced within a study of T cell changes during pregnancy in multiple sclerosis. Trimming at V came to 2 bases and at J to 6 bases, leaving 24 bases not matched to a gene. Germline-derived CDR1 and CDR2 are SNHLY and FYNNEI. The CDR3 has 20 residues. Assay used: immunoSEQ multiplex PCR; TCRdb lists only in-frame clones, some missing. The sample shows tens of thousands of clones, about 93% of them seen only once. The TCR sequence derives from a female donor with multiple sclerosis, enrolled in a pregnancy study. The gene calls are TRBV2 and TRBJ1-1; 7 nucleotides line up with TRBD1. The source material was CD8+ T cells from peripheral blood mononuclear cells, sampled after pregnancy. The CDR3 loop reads CASSENTDGADRAEIAEAFF. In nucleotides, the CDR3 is TGTGCCAGCAGTGAAAATACGGACGGCGCCGACAGGGCCGAAATCGCTGAAGCTTTCTTT.